This entry lists 14 T cell receptor beta chains sequenced from one sample in a study of T cells in Graves' hyperthyroidism and ophthalmopathy. It was RNA transcripts that yielded the amplified TCR beta CDR3 regions. With the HTBI primer set, the TCR CDR3 went through a first round of RT-PCR. TCRdb re-derived calls from the multiplex PCR reads in MiXCR, one entry per CDR3 protein. The sample shows roughly 840,000 distinct CDR3 sequences, more than 30% of them seen only once. The sequenced sample was blood. Every receptor here comes from a man between 18 and 29 years old with Graves' hyperthyroidism.

The rearrangement uses TRBV20-1 and TRBJ1-1, with a weak D call TRBD1 (6 bases). The CDR3 runs 14 residues. Germline V CDR1 and CDR2: DFQATT, SNEGSKA (reference sequence). Trimming removed 1 base from V and 3 bases from J, with 12 bases in between. In nucleotides, the CDR3 is TGCAGTGCTAGAGTGGGGGGGCCGGACACTGAAGCTTTCTTT. Residues: CSARVGGPDTEAFF.

This chain links TRBV25-1 with TRBJ2-7, with D possibly TRBD1 on 6 matching bases. The germline V gene has CDR1 MGHDK and CDR2 SYGVNS. The ends were cut back, 4 bases at V and 2 bases at J, with 15 bases in the middle. The CDR3 contains 15 residues. DNA of the CDR3: TGTGCCAGCAGTGCTTACCGGGACATTGCCTACGAGCAGTACTTC. Amino acids: CASSAYRDIAYEQYF.

Of note for this clonotype: Sequence at one end of the junction differs from germline and may be a read error. V is TRBV16 and J is TRBJ2-7, with 9 nucleotides matching TRBD1. The CDR3 contains 15 residues. The germline V gene encodes CDR1 KGHSY and CDR2 FQNENV. This CDR3 reads CAGSQSDRGGYEQYF. The CDR3 DNA sequence: TGTGCCGGCAGCCAATCGGACAGGGGAGGCTACGAGCAGTACTTC. The variable domain in full, with the rest retrieved from reference TRBV16 and TRBJ2-7, is GEEVAQTPKHLVRGEGQKAKLYCAPIKGHSYVFWYQQVLKNEFKFLISFQNENVFDETGMPKERFSAKCLPNSPCSLEIQATKLEDSAVYFCAGSQSDRGGYEQYFGPGTRLTVT.

This clonotype was seen only a few times. This rearrangement joins TRBV12-3 or TRBV12-4 to TRBJ1-1; D perhaps matches TRBD1 (5 bases). CDR3 length equals 16 residues. Trimming left V 2 bases short and J 1 base short, with 14 bases between. CDR3 region: CASSLMPGLGNTEAFF. The CDR3 DNA is TGTGCCAGCAGTTTAATGCCAGGGCTAGGGAACACTGAAGCTTTCTTT.

The genes are TRBV11-3 and TRBJ1-1, with 9 nucleotides matching TRBD1. Germline values: CDR1 SGHNT, CDR2 YENEEA. CDR3 size: 12 residues. The trim removed 6 bases at V and 8 bases at J, leaving 4 bases unmatched. The CDR3 region is CASRYDRGEAFF. CDR3 nucleotides: TGTGCCAGCAGATACGACAGGGGGGAAGCTTTCTTT. Using reference TRBV11-3 and TRBJ1-1 for the parts outside the CDR3, the full variable domain is EAGVVQSPRYKIIEKKQPVAFWCNPISGHNTLYWYLQNLGQGPELLIRYENEEAVDDSQLPKDRFSAERLKGVDSTLKIQPAELGDSAVYLCASRYDRGEAFFGQGTRLTVV.

This clonotype was detected many times. This sequence joins TRBV20-1 and TRBJ1-2, with D perhaps TRBD1 (5 bases). Germline V CDR1 and CDR2: DFQATT, SNEGSKA (reference sequence). Trimming left V 6 bases short and J 0 bases short, with 11 bases between. This CDR3 is built from 13 residues. Here the CDR3 DNA reads TGCAGTGCGGGGGGGACGTCTAACTATGGCTACACCTTC. This codes for CSAGGTSNYGYTF.

This clonotype was found many times. The chain joins TRBV20-1 to TRBJ2-7; 10 positions agree with TRBD2. V shed 8 bases, J shed 3 bases, and the junction held 7 bases outside the gene matches. The CDR3 extends over 13 amino acids. The germline V gene has CDR1 DFQATT and CDR2 SNEGSKA (reference sequence). CDR3 DNA sequence: TGCAGTATAGCGGGAGGAACCGGCTACGAGCAGTACTTC. Translated: CSIAGGTGYEQYF.

This chain connects TRBV6-2 or TRBV6-3 to TRBJ2-7; the match to TRBD1 covers 10 bases. CDR1 is MNHEY and CDR2 is SVGEGT in the germline V gene. The CDR3 runs 16 residues. The V segment lost 8 bases and the J segment 3 bases; nucleotides outside the gene matches: 13. CDR3 loop: CASSRTGGNTLYEQYF. CDR3 in DNA: TGTGCCAGCTCGAGGACAGGGGGAAATACCCTCTACGAGCAGTACTTC.

At least ten counts were recorded for this clonotype. CDR3 protein: CASSVAGGRWNTEAFF. In nucleotides, the CDR3 is TGTGCCAGCAGCGTAGCTGGGGGCAGATGGAACACTGAAGCTTTCTTT. The chain employs TRBV9 and TRBJ1-1; D might be TRBD1 (6 bases). Looked up from germline, CDR1 is SGDLS and CDR2 is YYNGEE. The CDR3 covers 16 residues. The V end was cut by 0 bases, the J end by 1 base, with 13 bases between. Combining the CDR3 with reference TRBV9 and TRBJ1-1 gives the whole variable domain DSGVTQTPKHLITATGQRVTLRCSPRSGDLSVYWYQQSLDQGLQFLIQYYNGEERAKGNILERFSAQQFPDLHSELNLSSLELGDSALYFCASSVAGGRWNTEAFFGQGTRLTVV.

As to this clonotype: Given a much more abundant clone one base away, this may be a read error. The CDR3 loop is CAISAPTDGNQPQHF. CDR3 nucleotides: TGTGCCATCAGTGCCCCTACCGACGGCAATCAGCCCCAGCATTTT. The gene calls are TRBV10-3 and TRBJ1-5, with D uncertain. CDR3 length: 15 residues. V lost 4 bases and J lost 2, with 12 bases in between. Germline V lookup: CDR1 ENHRY, CDR2 SYGVKD.

This clonotype was seen repeatedly, ten times or more. The chain joins TRBV5-1 to TRBJ2-7; D uncertain. Trimming shortened V by 4 bases and J by 3 bases, and 11 bases separated the two germline ends. CDR3 length equals 13 residues. Germline loops: CDR1 SGHRS, CDR2 YFSETQ. The CDR3 sequence: CASSAGWGYEQYF. The CDR3 nucleotides are TGCGCCAGCAGCGCCGGTTGGGGCTACGAGCAGTACTTC.

The chain is built from TRBV7-6 and TRBJ1-3; no clear D gene. Germline values: CDR1 SGHVS, CDR2 FNYEAQ. The CDR3 sequence is 14 residues long. Trimming took 5 bases from V and 8 from J, leaving 16 bases between them. The CDR3 DNA reads as TGTGCCAGCAGCGCCCTAGCGGGAGGATACACCATATATTTT. It yields the protein CASSALAGGYTIYF.

At least ten counts were recorded for this clonotype. The chain couples TRBV25-1 to TRBJ1-1; D unresolved. Germline-derived CDR1 and CDR2 are MGHDK and SYGVNS. The germline V and J ends were trimmed by 8 bases and 0 bases, with 13 bases remaining between them. This CDR3 is 14 amino acids long. This CDR3 reads CASSPWRMNTEAFF. CDR3 nucleotide sequence: TGTGCCAGCTCCCCGTGGAGAATGAACACTGAAGCTTTCTTT. The whole variable domain, remainder taken from reference TRBV25-1 and TRBJ1-1, is EADIYQTPRYLVIGTGKKITLECSQTMGHDKMYWYQQDPGMELHLIHYSYGVNSTEKGDLSSESTVSRIRTEHFPLTLESARPSHTSQYLCASSPWRMNTEAFFGQGTRLTVV.

The V and J genes are TRBV5-6 and TRBJ1-6; D remains ambiguous. This CDR3 comprises 15 residues. Germline CDR1 SGHDT, CDR2 YYEEEE. V was clipped by 0 bases and J by 10 bases, with 14 bases between them. CDR3 sequence: CASSLDRDISSPLHF. CDR3 nucleotide sequence: TGTGCCAGCAGCTTGGATAGGGATATTAGCTCACCCCTCCACTTT.